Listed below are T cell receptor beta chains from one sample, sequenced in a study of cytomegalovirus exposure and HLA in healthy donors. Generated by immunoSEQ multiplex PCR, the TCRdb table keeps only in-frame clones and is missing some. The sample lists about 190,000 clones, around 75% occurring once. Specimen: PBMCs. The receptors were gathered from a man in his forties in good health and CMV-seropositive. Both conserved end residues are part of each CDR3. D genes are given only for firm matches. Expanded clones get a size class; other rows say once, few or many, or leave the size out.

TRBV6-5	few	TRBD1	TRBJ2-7	TGTGCCAGCAGTTCTCGGGACAGGGGGCTCTACGAGCAGTACTTC	CASSSRDRGLYEQYF
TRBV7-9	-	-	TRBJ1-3	TGTGCCAGCAGCTCCCTCGCACTTTCCTCTGGAAACACCATATATTTT	CASSSLALSSGNTIYF
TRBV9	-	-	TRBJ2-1	TGTGCCAGCAGCGTAGAGGAGTACAATGAGCAGTTCTTC	CASSVEEYNEQFF
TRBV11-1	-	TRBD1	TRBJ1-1	TGTGCCAGCAGCTCACGACAGGGGGGGATGGGGAACACTGAAGCTTTCTTT	CASSSRQGGMGNTEAFF
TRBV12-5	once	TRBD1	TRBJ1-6	TGTGCTAGTGGAAGGACAGGGGACGATTCACCCCTCCACTTT	CASGRTGDDSPLHF
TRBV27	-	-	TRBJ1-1	TGTGCCTACGGGGGGATTGAAGCTTTCTTT	CAYGGIEAFF
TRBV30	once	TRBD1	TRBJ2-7	TGTGCCTGGAGTGCCCTGACAGGGGCACAGCAGTACTTC	CAWSALTGAQQYF
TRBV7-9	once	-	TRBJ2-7	TGTGCCAGCAGCTTAATATACGAGCAGTACTTC	CASSLIYEQYF
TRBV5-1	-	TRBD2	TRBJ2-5	TGCGCCAGCAGCCCAGGACTAGCGGGGGGCCGGGAGACCCAGTACTTC	CASSPGLAGGRETQYF
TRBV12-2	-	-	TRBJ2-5	TGTGCAAGTCGCTTAGCGGTAGGGGGGGCGAAAGAGACCCAGTACTTC	CASRLAVGGAKETQYF
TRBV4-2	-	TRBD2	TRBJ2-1	TGTGCCAGCAGCCAAGAAGGAGGGACTAGCGGGGGGGCCAGGTGGTACAATGAGCAGTTCTTC	CASSQEGGTSGGARWYNEQFF
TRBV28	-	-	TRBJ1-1	TGTGCCAGCAGTTTACAGGGCACTGAAGCTTTCTTT	CASSLQGTEAFF
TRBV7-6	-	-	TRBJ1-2	TGTGCCAGCAGCGTCGAGGAGGGACCCTCCTATGGCTACACCTTC	CASSVEEGPSYGYTF
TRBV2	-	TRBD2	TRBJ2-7	TGTGCCAGCAGTAGACTAGCGGGGAGCTCCTACGAGCAGTACTTC	CASSRLAGSSYEQYF
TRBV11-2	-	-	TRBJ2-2	TGTGCCTCGCGCTGGGAGAGAAACACCGGGGAGCTGTTTTTT	CASRWERNTGELFF
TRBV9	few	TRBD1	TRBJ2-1	TGTGCCAGCAGCGCCCCGACAGGGGGCTCAAACTTCTACAATGAGCAGTTCTTC	CASSAPTGGSNFYNEQFF
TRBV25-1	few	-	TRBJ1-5	TGTGCCAGCAGTGAATCGGGTGGCGGCCAGCCCCAGCATTTT	CASSESGGGQPQHF
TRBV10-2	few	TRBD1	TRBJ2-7	TGCGCCAGCAGTTCACAGGGGGCCTTAAACGAGCAGTACTTC	CASSSQGALNEQYF
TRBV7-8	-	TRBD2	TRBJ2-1	TGTGCCAGCACCTTGATGCCCCCGGGGGGTCGTCCCAATGAGCAGTTCTTC	CASTLMPPGGRPNEQFF
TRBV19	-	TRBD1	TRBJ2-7	TGTGCCAGTAGTATTTCCCGGCGGACAGGGTATGCGGCCTACGAGCAGTACTTC	CASSISRRTGYAAYEQYF
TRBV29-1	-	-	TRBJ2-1	TGCAGCGTTGAACAGAGGCATATCGGTAACAATGAGCAGTTCTTC	CSVEQRHIGNNEQFF
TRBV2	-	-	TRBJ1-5	TGTGCCAGCAGTGATCTGGAGGGCTCCAATCAGCCCCAGCATTTT	CASSDLEGSNQPQHF
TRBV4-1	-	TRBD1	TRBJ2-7	TGCGCCAGCAGCCAGGTACAGGGGGCGACCTTCTACGAGCAGTACTTC	CASSQVQGATFYEQYF
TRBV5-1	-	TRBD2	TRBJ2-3	TGCGCCAGCAGGCGCGGCGGGGGGGCCACAGATACGCAGTATTTT	CASRRGGGATDTQYF
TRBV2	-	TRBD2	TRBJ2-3	TGTGCCAGCAGGATGACTAGCGGGGGTTTAGATACGCAGTATTTT	CASRMTSGGLDTQYF
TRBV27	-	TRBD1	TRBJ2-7	TGTGCCAGCAGATTCAGCGGGACAGGGGTCTACGAGCAGTACTTC	CASRFSGTGVYEQYF